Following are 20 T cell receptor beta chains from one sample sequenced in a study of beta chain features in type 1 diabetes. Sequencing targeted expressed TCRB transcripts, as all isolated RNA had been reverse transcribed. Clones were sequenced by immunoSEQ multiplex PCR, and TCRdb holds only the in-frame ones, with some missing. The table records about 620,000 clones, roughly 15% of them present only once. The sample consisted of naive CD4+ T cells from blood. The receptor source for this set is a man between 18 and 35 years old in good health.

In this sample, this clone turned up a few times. CDR3 residues: CAWSRGGTGELFF. The CDR3 DNA reads TGTGCCTGGTCCCGCGGGGGGACCGGGGAGCTGTTTTTT. This chain connects TRBV30 to TRBJ2-2; 8 positions match TRBD2. The germline gives CDR1 GTSNPN, CDR2 SVGIG (reference sequence). CDR3 length: 13 amino acids. Trimming cost V 5 bases and J 5 bases; bases outside gene matches: 4.

CDR3 amino acids: CSVGSTGEKLFF. In nucleotides, the CDR3 is TGCAGCGTTGGTTCAACGGGTGAAAAACTGTTTTTT. The chain uses TRBV29-1 and TRBJ1-4; D is undetermined. The germline V gene has CDR1 SQVTM and CDR2 ANQGSEA. This CDR3 region has 12 residues. V lost 4 bases and J lost 7, with 10 bases in between.

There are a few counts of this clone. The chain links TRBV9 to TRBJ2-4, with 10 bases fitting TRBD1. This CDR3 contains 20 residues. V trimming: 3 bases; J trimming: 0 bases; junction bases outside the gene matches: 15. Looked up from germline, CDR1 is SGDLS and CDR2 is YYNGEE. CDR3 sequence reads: CASSASFPGTGELAKNIQYF. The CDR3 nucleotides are TGTGCCAGCAGCGCAAGTTTTCCCGGGACAGGGGAACTAGCCAAAAACATTCAGTACTTC. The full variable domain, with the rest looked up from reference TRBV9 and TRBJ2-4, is DSGVTQTPKHLITATGQRVTLRCSPRSGDLSVYWYQQSLDQGLQFLIQYYNGEERAKGNILERFSAQQFPDLHSELNLSSLELGDSALYFCASSASFPGTGELAKNIQYFGAGTRLSVL.

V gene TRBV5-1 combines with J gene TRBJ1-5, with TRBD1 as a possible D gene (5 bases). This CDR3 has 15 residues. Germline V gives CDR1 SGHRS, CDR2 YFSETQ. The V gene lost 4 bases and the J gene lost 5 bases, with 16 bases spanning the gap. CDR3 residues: CASSEGTARHQPQHF. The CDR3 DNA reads TGCGCCAGCAGCGAAGGGACGGCAAGGCATCAGCCCCAGCATTTT.

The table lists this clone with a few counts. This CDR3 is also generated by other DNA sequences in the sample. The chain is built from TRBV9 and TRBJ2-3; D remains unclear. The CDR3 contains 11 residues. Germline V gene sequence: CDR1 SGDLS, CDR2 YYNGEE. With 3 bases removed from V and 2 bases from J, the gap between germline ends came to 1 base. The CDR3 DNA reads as TGTGCCAGCAGCGCCACAGATACGCAGTATTTT. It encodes CASSATDTQYF.

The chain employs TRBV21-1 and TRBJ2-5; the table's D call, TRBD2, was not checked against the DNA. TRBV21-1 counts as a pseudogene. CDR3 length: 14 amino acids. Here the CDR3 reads CASSKGSSGETQYF. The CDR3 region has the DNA TGTGCCAGCAGCAAAGGCTCTAGCGGAGAGACCCAGTACTTC.

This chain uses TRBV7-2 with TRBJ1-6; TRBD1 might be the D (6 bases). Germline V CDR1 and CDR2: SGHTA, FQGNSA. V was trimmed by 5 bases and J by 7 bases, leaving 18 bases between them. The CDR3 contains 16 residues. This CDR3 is CASSPAVGGGNSPLHF. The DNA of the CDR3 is TGTGCCAGCAGCCCGGCGGTAGGGGGAGGGAATTCACCCCTCCACTTT.

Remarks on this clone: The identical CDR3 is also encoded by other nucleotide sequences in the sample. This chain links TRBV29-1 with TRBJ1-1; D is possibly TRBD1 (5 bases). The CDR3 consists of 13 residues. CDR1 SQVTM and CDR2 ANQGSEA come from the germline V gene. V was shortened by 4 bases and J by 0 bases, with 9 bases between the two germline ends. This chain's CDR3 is CSVGSGMNTEAFF. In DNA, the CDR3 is TGCAGCGTTGGCTCAGGGATGAACACTGAAGCTTTCTTT.

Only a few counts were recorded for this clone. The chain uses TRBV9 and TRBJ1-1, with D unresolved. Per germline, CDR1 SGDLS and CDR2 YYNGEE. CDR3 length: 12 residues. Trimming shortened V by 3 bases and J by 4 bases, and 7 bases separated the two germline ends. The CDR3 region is CASSAETTEAFF. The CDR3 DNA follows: TGTGCCAGCAGCGCTGAGACCACTGAAGCTTTCTTT.

CDR3 amino acids: CATQRGGPYNEQFF. DNA of the CDR3: TGCGCCACCCAAAGGGGAGGGCCCTACAATGAGCAGTTCTTC. The chain employs TRBV5-1 and TRBJ2-1; 7 nucleotides match TRBD2. V shed 9 bases and J 2 bases; nucleotides not matched to a gene: 8. Germline V gene lookup returns CDR1 SGHRS and CDR2 YFSETQ. The CDR3 is 14 amino acids.

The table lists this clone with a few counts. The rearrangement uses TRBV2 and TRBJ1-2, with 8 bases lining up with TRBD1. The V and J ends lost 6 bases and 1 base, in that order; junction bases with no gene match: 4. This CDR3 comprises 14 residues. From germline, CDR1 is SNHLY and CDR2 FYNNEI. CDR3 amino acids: CASRTGQGNYGYTF. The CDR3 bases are TGTGCCAGCAGAACTGGACAGGGTAACTATGGCTACACCTTC.

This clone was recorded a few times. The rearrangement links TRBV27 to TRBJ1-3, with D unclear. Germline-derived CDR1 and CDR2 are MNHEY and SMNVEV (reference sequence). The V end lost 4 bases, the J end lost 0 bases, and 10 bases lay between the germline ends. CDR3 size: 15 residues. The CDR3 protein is CASSYEGLSGNTIYF. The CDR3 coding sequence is TGTGCCAGCAGTTACGAGGGCCTCTCTGGAAACACCATATATTTT.

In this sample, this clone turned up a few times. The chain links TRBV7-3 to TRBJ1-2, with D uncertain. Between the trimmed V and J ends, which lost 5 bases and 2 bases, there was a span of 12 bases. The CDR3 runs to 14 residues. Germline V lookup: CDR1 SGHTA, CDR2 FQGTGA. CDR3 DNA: TGTGCCAGCAGCCCCTTGGACCGCAACTATGGCTACACCTTC. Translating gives CASSPLDRNYGYTF.

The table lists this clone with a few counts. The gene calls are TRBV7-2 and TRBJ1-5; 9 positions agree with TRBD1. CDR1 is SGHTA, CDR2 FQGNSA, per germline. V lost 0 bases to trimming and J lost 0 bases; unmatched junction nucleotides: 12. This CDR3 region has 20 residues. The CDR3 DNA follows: TGTGCCAGCAGCTTAGCGCCCGGGACAGGGCGCCTTTATAGCAATCAGCCCCAGCATTTT. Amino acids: CASSLAPGTGRLYSNQPQHF.

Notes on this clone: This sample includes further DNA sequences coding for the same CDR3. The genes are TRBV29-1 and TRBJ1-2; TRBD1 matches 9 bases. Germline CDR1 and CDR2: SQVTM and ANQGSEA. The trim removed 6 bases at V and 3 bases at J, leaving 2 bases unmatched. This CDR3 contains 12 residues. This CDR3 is CSVRTGDYGYTF. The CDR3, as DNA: TGCAGCGTGAGGACAGGGGACTATGGCTACACCTTC.

The CDR3 DNA sequence: TGTGCCAGCAGCCACCTAGCGTACAATGAGCAGTTCTTC. This translates into CASSHLAYNEQFF. V gene TRBV7-8 combines with J gene TRBJ2-1, with D perhaps matching TRBD2 (6 bases). The germline V and J ends were trimmed by 5 bases and 4 bases, with 9 bases remaining between them. The CDR3 sequence is 13 residues long. CDR1 is SGHVS and CDR2 is FQNEAQ in the germline V gene.

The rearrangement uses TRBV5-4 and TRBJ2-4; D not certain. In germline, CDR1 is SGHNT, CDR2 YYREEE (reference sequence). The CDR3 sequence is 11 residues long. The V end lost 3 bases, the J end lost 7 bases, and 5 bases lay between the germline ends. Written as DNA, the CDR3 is TGTGCCAGCAGCTCCCATAACATTCAGTACTTC. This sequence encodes CASSSHNIQYF.

The CDR3 DNA sequence: TGTGCCAGCAGTGGAACAGGGATCACTGAAGCTTTCTTT. The encoded protein is CASSGTGITEAFF. This chain uses TRBV25-1 with TRBJ1-1, with D possibly TRBD1 on 6 matching bases. CDR1 and CDR2 from the germline V gene are MGHDK and SYGVNS. Trimming shortened V by 4 bases and J by 4 bases, and 10 bases separated the two germline ends. The CDR3 covers 13 residues.

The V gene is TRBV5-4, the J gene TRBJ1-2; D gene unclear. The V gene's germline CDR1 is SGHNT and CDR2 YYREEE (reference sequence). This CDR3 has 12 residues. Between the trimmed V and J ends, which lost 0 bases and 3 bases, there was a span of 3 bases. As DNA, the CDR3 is TGTGCCAGCAGCTTGGCGGACTATGGCTACACCTTC. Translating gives CASSLADYGYTF. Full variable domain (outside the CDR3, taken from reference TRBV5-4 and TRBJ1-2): ETGVTQSPTHLIKTRGQQVTLRCSSQSGHNTVSWYQQALGQGPQFIFQYYREEENGRGNFPPRFSGLQFPNYSSELNVNALELDDSALYLCASSLADYGYTFGSGTRLTVV.

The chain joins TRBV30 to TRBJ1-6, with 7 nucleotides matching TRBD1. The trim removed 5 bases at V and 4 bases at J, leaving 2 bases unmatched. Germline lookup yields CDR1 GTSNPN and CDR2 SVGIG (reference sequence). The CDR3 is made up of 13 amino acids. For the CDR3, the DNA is TGTGCCTGGGAGGGACAGTATAATTCACCCCTCCACTTT. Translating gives CAWEGQYNSPLHF. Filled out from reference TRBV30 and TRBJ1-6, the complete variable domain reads SQTIHQWPATLVQPVGSPLSLECTVEGTSNPNLYWYRQAAGRGLQLLFYSVGIGQISSEVPQNLSASRPQDRQFILSSKKLLLSDSGFYLCAWEGQYNSPLHFGNGTRLTVT.